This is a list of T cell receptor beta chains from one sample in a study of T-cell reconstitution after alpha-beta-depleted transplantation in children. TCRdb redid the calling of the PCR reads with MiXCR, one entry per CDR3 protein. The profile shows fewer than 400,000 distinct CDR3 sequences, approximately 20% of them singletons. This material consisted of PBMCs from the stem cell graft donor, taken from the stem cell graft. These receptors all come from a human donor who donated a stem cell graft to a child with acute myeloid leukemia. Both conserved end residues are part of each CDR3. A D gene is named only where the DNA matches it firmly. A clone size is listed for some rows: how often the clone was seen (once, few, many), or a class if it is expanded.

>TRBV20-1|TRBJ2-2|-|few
TGCAGTGCTAGAGCGCCGCTCGGCACCGGGGAGCTGTTTTTT
CSARAPLGTGELFF
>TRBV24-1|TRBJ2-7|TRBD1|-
TGTGCCACCAGTGATGCCCGGACAGGGGTATCGGACGAGCAGTACTTC
CATSDARTGVSDEQYF
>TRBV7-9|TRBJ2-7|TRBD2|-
TGTGCCAGCAGCCCCTTGTCTCTAGCGGGAAGGGACGAGCAGTACTTC
CASSPLSLAGRDEQYF
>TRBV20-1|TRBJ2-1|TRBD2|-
TGCAGTGCTAGCCCTAGCGGGAGAGGATGGTTCTTC
CSASPSGRGWFF
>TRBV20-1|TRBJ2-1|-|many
TGCAGTGCTAGAGGCCGGACTTCTTACAATGAGCAGTTCTTC
CSARGRTSYNEQFF
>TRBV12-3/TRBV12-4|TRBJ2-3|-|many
TGTGCCAGCATTCTTTGGGGGGCAGATACGCAGTATTTT
CASILWGADTQYF
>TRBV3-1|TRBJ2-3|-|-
TGTGCCACAACAGGATTCGGCACAGATACGCAGTATTTT
CATTGFGTDTQYF
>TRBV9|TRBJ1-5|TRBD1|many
TGTGCCAGCAATACAGGGGATAGTCAGCCCCAGCATTTT
CASNTGDSQPQHF
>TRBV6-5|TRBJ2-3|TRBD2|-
TGTGCCAGCAGTTACTCAGGGGGACTAGCGGGAGATCGCTTAGATACGCAGTATTTT
CASSYSGGLAGDRLDTQYF
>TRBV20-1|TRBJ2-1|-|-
TGCAGTGCTAACAGGGGGGGCAATGAGCAGTTCTTC
CSANRGGNEQFF
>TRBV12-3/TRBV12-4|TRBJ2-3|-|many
TGTGCCAGTCGGGACCCCCGGACGAGAGATACGCAGTATTTT
CASRDPRTRDTQYF
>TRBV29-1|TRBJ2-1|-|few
TGCAGCGTGGAGATAGCCGGCTATGAGCAGTTCTTC
CSVEIAGYEQFF
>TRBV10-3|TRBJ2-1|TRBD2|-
TGTGCCATCACCATAGCGGGAGGGCCCCCCTTCTCCTACAATGAGCAGTTCTTC
CAITIAGGPPFSYNEQFF
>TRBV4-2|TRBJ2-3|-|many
TGTGCCAGCAGCGATGGCGGCACCCACGTTGATACGCAGTATTTT
CASSDGGTHVDTQYF
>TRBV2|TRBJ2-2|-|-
TGTGCCAGCAGGTACACGGCCACGAACACCGGGGAGCTGTTTTTT
CASRYTATNTGELFF
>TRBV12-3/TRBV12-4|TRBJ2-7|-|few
TGTGCCAGCAGTCCCCTGGGTGGGGCAGCAAACTCCTACGAGCAGTACTTC
CASSPLGGAANSYEQYF
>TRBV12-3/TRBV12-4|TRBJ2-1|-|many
TGTGCCAGCACCCAGCAGGGTAGGGCTGGAGAGCAGTTCTTC
CASTQQGRAGEQFF
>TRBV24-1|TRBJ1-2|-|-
TGTGCCACCAGTGATTTTGGGACCGGCTACACCTTC
CATSDFGTGYTF
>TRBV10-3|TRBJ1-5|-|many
TGTGCCTCCCGAGGGGACTCGGGCAATCAGCCCCAGCATTTT
CASRGDSGNQPQHF
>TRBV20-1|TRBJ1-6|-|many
TGCAGTGCGTTTGCCACGGGATCACCCCTCCACTTT
CSAFATGSPLHF
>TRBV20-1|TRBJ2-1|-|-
TGCAGTGCTAGACAGGGGATCAACAATGAGCAGTTCTTC
CSARQGINNEQFF
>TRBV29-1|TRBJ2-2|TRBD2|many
TGCAGCGTTGATGGTAGCGGGAGGAGCGGCACCGGGGAGCTGTTTTTT
CSVDGSGRSGTGELFF
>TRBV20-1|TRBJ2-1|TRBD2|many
TGCAGTGCTAGGGCTAGCGGGAGGGCCAGAAATGAGCAGTTCTTC
CSARASGRARNEQFF
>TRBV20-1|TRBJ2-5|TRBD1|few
TGCAGTGCTAGAGCGACAGGGGTGGAGACCCAGTACTTC
CSARATGVETQYF
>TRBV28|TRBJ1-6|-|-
TGTGCCAGCAGTTTCGGAGGGGGGGACTCACCCCTCCACTTT
CASSFGGGDSPLHF
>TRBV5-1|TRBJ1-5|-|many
TGCGCCAGCAGCCCCGGACCGGAAGTTCAGCCCCAGCATTTT
CASSPGPEVQPQHF
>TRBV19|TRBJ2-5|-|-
TGTGCCAGTAGTATAGTCTCTTACCGCCCAGAGACCCAGTACTTC
CASSIVSYRPETQYF
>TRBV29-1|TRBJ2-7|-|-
TGCAGCGTCTCTGAGCGAAACGAGCAGTACTTC
CSVSERNEQYF
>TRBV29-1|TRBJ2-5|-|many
TGCAGCGTTGAAAGGTCTCGGGACGGGGCAACCCAGTACTTC
CSVERSRDGATQYF
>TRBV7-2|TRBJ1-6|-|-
TGTGCCAGCAGCCCCGGTTCGGGACGGAGCTATAATTCACCCCTCCACTTT
CASSPGSGRSYNSPLHF
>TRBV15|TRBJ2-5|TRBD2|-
TGTGCCACCAGCCTACCCAGGACCTCTAGCGGGAGGGATGGGGAGACCCAGTACTTC
CATSLPRTSSGRDGETQYF
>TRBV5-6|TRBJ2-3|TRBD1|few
TGTGCCAGCAGCTTTTCGAGGACAGGGGGAGTAGATACGCAGTATTTT
CASSFSRTGGVDTQYF
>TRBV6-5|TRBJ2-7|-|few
TGTGCCAGCAGTTACTCGTATTGGGGTTACGAGCAGTACTTC
CASSYSYWGYEQYF
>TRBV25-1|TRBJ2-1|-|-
TGTGCCAGCAGTCCCTTAGCGGAAGTCTCCTACAATGAGCAGTTCTTC
CASSPLAEVSYNEQFF
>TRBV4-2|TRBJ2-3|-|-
TGTGCCAGCAGCCAAGAACCCCCTAGTTCTTCCCACACAGATACGCAGTATTTT
CASSQEPPSSSHTDTQYF